Listed below are T cell receptor beta chains from one sample, sequenced in a study of cytomegalovirus exposure and HLA in healthy donors. The method was immunoSEQ multiplex PCR; TCRdb's version includes in-frame clones alone and lacks a portion of them. The table shows over 100,000 clones, with around 68% occurring only once. The sequenced sample was PBMCs. The receptor set was obtained from a human donor in good health. CDR3s include the opening cysteine and the closing phenylalanine or tryptophan. Fields, in order: D gene, J gene, V gene, clone size, CDR3 DNA, CDR3 protein. The D gene is left open where the match is weak. Clone size is shown for a subset of rows, as once, few, many or a class of expanded clone.

D gene: TRBD2
J gene: TRBJ2-2
V gene: TRBV5-4
clone size: .
CDR3 DNA: TGTGCCAGCAGCTTGGGGGGACTAGCGGGGACCGGGGAGCTGTTTTTT
CDR3 protein: CASSLGGLAGTGELFF

D gene: .
J gene: TRBJ2-1
V gene: TRBV5-1
clone size: .
CDR3 DNA: TGCGCCAGCAGCCTACGGACAGACTACGAGCAGTTCTTC
CDR3 protein: CASSLRTDYEQFF

D gene: .
J gene: TRBJ1-3
V gene: TRBV7-8
clone size: .
CDR3 DNA: TGTGCCAGCAGCTTTCCTCCAGGCGTCTCTGGAAACACCATATATTTT
CDR3 protein: CASSFPPGVSGNTIYF

D gene: TRBD2
J gene: TRBJ2-3
V gene: TRBV5-1
clone size: .
CDR3 DNA: TGCGCCAGCACCAAGGGGACTAGCCGCACAGATACGCAGTATTTT
CDR3 protein: CASTKGTSRTDTQYF

D gene: .
J gene: TRBJ2-7
V gene: TRBV4-2
clone size: .
CDR3 DNA: TGTGCCAGCAGCCACAAGAGGGGGTACGAGCAGTACTTC
CDR3 protein: CASSHKRGYEQYF

D gene: TRBD2
J gene: TRBJ2-2
V gene: TRBV10-1
clone size: .
CDR3 DNA: TGCGCCAGCAGTGTAGCGGGAGCCGGGGAGCTGTTTTTT
CDR3 protein: CASSVAGAGELFF

D gene: TRBD2
J gene: TRBJ2-3
V gene: TRBV5-1
clone size: few
CDR3 DNA: TGCGCCAGCAGCTTGGATGGAGACGGAGCGGGAGGTGGCACAGATACGCAGTATTTT
CDR3 protein: CASSLDGDGAGGGTDTQYF

D gene: TRBD1
J gene: TRBJ2-7
V gene: TRBV29-1
clone size: .
CDR3 DNA: TGCAGCGTTCGACAGGGTTTAAGCGAGCAGTACTTC
CDR3 protein: CSVRQGLSEQYF

D gene: .
J gene: TRBJ1-3
V gene: TRBV5-6
clone size: .
CDR3 DNA: TGTGCCAGCAGCTCGCGCCATACCTCTGGAAACACCATATATTTT
CDR3 protein: CASSSRHTSGNTIYF

D gene: TRBD2
J gene: TRBJ2-3
V gene: TRBV7-2
clone size: .
CDR3 DNA: TGTGCCAGCACGGGACTAGCGGGAGTCCTAAGCACAGATACGCAGTATTTT
CDR3 protein: CASTGLAGVLSTDTQYF

D gene: .
J gene: TRBJ2-5
V gene: TRBV6-5
clone size: .
CDR3 DNA: TGTGCCAGCAGTTACATGTCTGACCCGCGGGAGACCCAGTACTTC
CDR3 protein: CASSYMSDPRETQYF

D gene: .
J gene: TRBJ1-2
V gene: TRBV5-6
clone size: .
CDR3 DNA: TGTGCCAGCAGTACGTCAGGGTGGGGTGGCTACACCTTC
CDR3 protein: CASSTSGWGGYTF

D gene: TRBD2
J gene: TRBJ2-3
V gene: TRBV10-3
clone size: .
CDR3 DNA: TGTGCCATCAGTGAGTCGATACGAGCGGGAGTGGGCACAGATACGCAGTATTTT
CDR3 protein: CAISESIRAGVGTDTQYF

D gene: TRBD1
J gene: TRBJ2-1
V gene: TRBV7-2
clone size: .
CDR3 DNA: TGTGCCAGCACCAGAGACAGGGGGGGGTACAATGAGCAGTTCTTC
CDR3 protein: CASTRDRGGYNEQFF

D gene: TRBD2
J gene: TRBJ2-1
V gene: TRBV4-1
clone size: once
CDR3 DNA: TGCGCCAGCAGCCAGGCTAGCGGCTACAATGAGCAGTTCTTC
CDR3 protein: CASSQASGYNEQFF

D gene: .
J gene: TRBJ2-1
V gene: TRBV19
clone size: .
CDR3 DNA: TGTGCCAGTAGTATTAATTTCTACAATGAGCAGTTCTTC
CDR3 protein: CASSINFYNEQFF

D gene: .
J gene: TRBJ2-3
V gene: TRBV20-1
clone size: .
CDR3 DNA: TGCAGTGCCGGGAGAACAGATACGCAGTATTTT
CDR3 protein: CSAGRTDTQYF

D gene: TRBD2
J gene: TRBJ2-7
V gene: TRBV6-1
clone size: .
CDR3 DNA: TGTGCCAGCAGTGAAGCGGGGATGATAGCGGGCCACTCCTACGAGCAGTACTTC
CDR3 protein: CASSEAGMIAGHSYEQYF

D gene: .
J gene: TRBJ1-5
V gene: TRBV11-3
clone size: .
CDR3 DNA: TGTGCCAGCGGTCAGGGACATGCGGATGATAGCAATCAGCCCCAGCATTTT
CDR3 protein: CASGQGHADDSNQPQHF

D gene: TRBD2
J gene: TRBJ2-1
V gene: TRBV11-3
clone size: .
CDR3 DNA: TGTGCCAGCAGCCCCGGGACTAGCGGGAGAAATGAGCAGTTCTTC
CDR3 protein: CASSPGTSGRNEQFF

D gene: TRBD1
J gene: TRBJ1-6
V gene: TRBV19
clone size: .
CDR3 DNA: TGTGCCAGTAGTATCGGACAGGGCTCCTATAATTCACCCCTCCACTTT
CDR3 protein: CASSIGQGSYNSPLHF

D gene: .
J gene: TRBJ1-2
V gene: TRBV6-5
clone size: .
CDR3 DNA: TGTGCCAGCAGTCCACTGCGGGACGGGCTATATGGCTACACCTTC
CDR3 protein: CASSPLRDGLYGYTF

D gene: .
J gene: TRBJ2-1
V gene: TRBV4-2
clone size: few
CDR3 DNA: TGTGCCAGCAGCCAAGTTTCTTCCCACAATGAGCAGTTCTTC
CDR3 protein: CASSQVSSHNEQFF

D gene: .
J gene: TRBJ2-7
V gene: TRBV15
clone size: .
CDR3 DNA: TGTGCCACCAGTTTGGACTTAACCTACGAGCAGTACTTC
CDR3 protein: CATSLDLTYEQYF

D gene: TRBD1
J gene: TRBJ2-7
V gene: TRBV30
clone size: .
CDR3 DNA: TGTGCCTGGAGTGGGGAGACAGGGGGTAGCTACGAGCAGTACTTC
CDR3 protein: CAWSGETGGSYEQYF

D gene: .
J gene: TRBJ1-1
V gene: TRBV4-2
clone size: .
CDR3 DNA: TGTGCCAGCAGCCAAGAAGATAGGGGTAACACTGAAGCTTTCTTT
CDR3 protein: CASSQEDRGNTEAFF

D gene: TRBD2
J gene: TRBJ2-1
V gene: TRBV7-3
clone size: .
CDR3 DNA: TGTGCCAGCAGCCTACTCGGGGGGAATGAGCAGTTCTTC
CDR3 protein: CASSLLGGNEQFF

D gene: TRBD2
J gene: TRBJ2-1
V gene: TRBV9
clone size: once
CDR3 DNA: TGTGCCAGCAGCGTGTCAACTAGCGTCTACTCCTACAATGAGCAGTTCTTC
CDR3 protein: CASSVSTSVYSYNEQFF

D gene: .
J gene: TRBJ1-2
V gene: TRBV28
clone size: few
CDR3 DNA: TGTGCCACCCCGAACCCTCAGAATGGCTACACCTTC
CDR3 protein: CATPNPQNGYTF

D gene: .
J gene: TRBJ2-3
V gene: TRBV27
clone size: .
CDR3 DNA: TGTGCCAGCAGATACACAGATACGCAGTATTTT
CDR3 protein: CASRYTDTQYF

D gene: TRBD2
J gene: TRBJ2-1
V gene: TRBV2
clone size: few
CDR3 DNA: TGTGCCAGCAGTGCGCTAGCGGGAGACTACCCCTACAATGAGCAGTTCTTC
CDR3 protein: CASSALAGDYPYNEQFF

D gene: TRBD1
J gene: TRBJ1-2
V gene: TRBV30
clone size: few
CDR3 DNA: TGTGCCGGGACAGGGGGAATTTATGGCTACACCTTC
CDR3 protein: CAGTGGIYGYTF

D gene: TRBD2
J gene: TRBJ2-7
V gene: TRBV30
clone size: few
CDR3 DNA: TGTGCCTGGAGACCTAGCGGGAGCCCTGTGCAGTACTTC
CDR3 protein: CAWRPSGSPVQYF

D gene: .
J gene: TRBJ1-5
V gene: TRBV28
clone size: .
CDR3 DNA: TGTGCCAGCAGTTTAGCAGGGATCGATCAGCCCCAGCATTTT
CDR3 protein: CASSLAGIDQPQHF

D gene: TRBD1
J gene: TRBJ2-1
V gene: TRBV7-6
clone size: .
CDR3 DNA: TGTGCCAGCAGCCCCGGGACAGTACCCTACAATGAGCAGTTCTTC
CDR3 protein: CASSPGTVPYNEQFF

D gene: .
J gene: TRBJ2-2
V gene: TRBV18
clone size: few
CDR3 DNA: TGTGCCAGCTCACCCGGGACCGGGGAGCTGTTTTTT
CDR3 protein: CASSPGTGELFF

D gene: .
J gene: TRBJ2-7
V gene: TRBV18
clone size: .
CDR3 DNA: TGTGCCAGCTCACCAATGGTCAGGGGTCACGACGAGCAGTACTTC
CDR3 protein: CASSPMVRGHDEQYF

D gene: .
J gene: TRBJ2-2
V gene: TRBV9
clone size: .
CDR3 DNA: TGTGCCAGCAGCGTAGATGAGGGAGGTCGGGGGTTTTTT
CDR3 protein: CASSVDEGGRGFF

D gene: TRBD1
J gene: TRBJ2-7
V gene: TRBV2
clone size: .
CDR3 DNA: TGTGCCAGCAGGACACCCGACAGGGCGTCCGGCGAGCAGTACTTC
CDR3 protein: CASRTPDRASGEQYF

D gene: .
J gene: TRBJ1-5
V gene: TRBV6-1
clone size: .
CDR3 DNA: TGTGCCAGCAGTGTCAGGGGTTATGAACAGCCCCAGCATTTT
CDR3 protein: CASSVRGYEQPQHF

D gene: TRBD2
J gene: TRBJ2-1
V gene: TRBV7-2
clone size: .
CDR3 DNA: TGTGCCAGCAGCTCTAGCGGGAGGCGAGGTAGCCTCTACAATGAGCAGTTCTTC
CDR3 protein: CASSSSGRRGSLYNEQFF

D gene: .
J gene: TRBJ2-5
V gene: TRBV7-7
clone size: few
CDR3 DNA: TGTGCCAGCAGCTTATACCCCCCCTTACAGGGAGGGGAGACCCAGTACTTC
CDR3 protein: CASSLYPPLQGGETQYF

D gene: TRBD1
J gene: TRBJ2-7
V gene: TRBV30
clone size: .
CDR3 DNA: TGTGCCTTTTCTACTACTGGGACAGCCTACGAGCAGTACTTC
CDR3 protein: CAFSTTGTAYEQYF

D gene: TRBD2
J gene: TRBJ2-7
V gene: TRBV7-8
clone size: .
CDR3 DNA: TGTGCCAGCAGCTTAATGGGCGGGAGGGCCACTATGTACGAGCAGTACTTC
CDR3 protein: CASSLMGGRATMYEQYF

D gene: TRBD1
J gene: TRBJ1-1
V gene: TRBV6-5
clone size: .
CDR3 DNA: TGTGCCAGCAGACCAAACAGGGGGACTGAAGCTTTCTTT
CDR3 protein: CASRPNRGTEAFF